Listed below are T cell receptor beta chains from one sample, sequenced in a study of CD8 T cells in ankylosing spondylitis. MiXCR, applied by TCRdb to the 5' RACE reads, yields one record per CDR3 protein. The sample holds around 540,000 distinct CDR3 sequences; roughly 13% are singletons and the top ten take around 7%. Sequenced sample: blood, either unsorted or a sorted T cell fraction (not recorded which). Source of these receptors: a male donor with ankylosing spondylitis. Both conserved end residues are part of each CDR3. A D gene is named only where the DNA matches it firmly. The size entry is marked missing in some rows and otherwise reads once, few, many or a size class.

clone_size j_call d_call v_call cdr3_nt cdr3_aa
few TRBJ1-2 TRBD1 TRBV20-1 TGCAGTGCCGTCGGGACAGGGGGTTTTAACTATGGCTACACCTTC CSAVGTGGFNYGYTF
many TRBJ2-1 TRBD2 TRBV11-3 TGTGCCAGCAGCTTAGTTGGGCTAGCGGGAGGGCCCAATGAGCAGTTCTTC CASSLVGLAGGPNEQFF
many TRBJ2-3 NA TRBV11-3 TGTGCCAGCAGCCGAGGACAGCTATATAGCACAGATACGCAGTATTTT CASSRGQLYSTDTQYF
NA TRBJ2-3 NA TRBV10-3 TGTGCCATCAGTGAGTCGAGGGGCGGGGAACGCACAGATACGCAGTATTTT CAISESRGGERTDTQYF
few TRBJ2-1 NA TRBV5-1 TGCGCCAGCAGCTTGGCCCTTGACTACAATGAGCAGTTCTTC CASSLALDYNEQFF
few TRBJ2-5 NA TRBV5-1 TGCGCCAGCAGCTTAGGGGTGCAGGCCACCCAAGAGACCCAGTACTTC CASSLGVQATQETQYF
NA TRBJ2-6 NA TRBV3-1 TGTGCCAGCAGCCCCAGACTAGTAGGATCCGTGTCTGGGGCCAACGTCCTGACTTTC CASSPRLVGSVSGANVLTF
many TRBJ2-2 NA TRBV12-3/TRBV12-4 TGTGCCAGCAGTCCGGACGGCTACGGGGAGCTGTTTTTT CASSPDGYGELFF
few TRBJ2-2 TRBD2 TRBV4-2 TGTGCCAGCAGCCACGTTAGCGGGAGGGCCGGGGAGCTGTTTTTT CASSHVSGRAGELFF
few TRBJ2-3 NA TRBV21-1 NA CASSPGGVAGGTDTQYF
NA TRBJ2-7 NA TRBV29-1 TGCAGCGTTGGGGGGCGGTCGTCCAACGAGCAGTACTTC CSVGGRSSNEQYF
NA TRBJ1-4 NA TRBV5-1 TGCGCCAGCAGCCGGGGGTACAAGGAAAAACTGTTTTTT CASSRGYKEKLFF
NA TRBJ1-5 NA TRBV6-2/TRBV6-3 TGTGCCAGCAAGGGGGGGCGCAATCAGCCCCAGCATTTT CASKGGRNQPQHF
NA TRBJ2-1 TRBD2 TRBV4-1 TGCGCCAGCAGCCAAGGGGGACTAGCGGGAGTCTATGAGCAGTTCTTC CASSQGGLAGVYEQFF
NA TRBJ2-1 TRBD2 TRBV3-1 TGTGCCAGCAGCCAATTCTTCCTAACTAGCGGGAGGGCCAGTGAGCAGTTCTTC CASSQFFLTSGRASEQFF
NA TRBJ2-1 TRBD2 TRBV5-1 TGCGCCAGCTCCCCGGGGACTAGCGGGACACTAGTTAACAATGAGCAGTTCTTC CASSPGTSGTLVNNEQFF
many TRBJ2-3 NA TRBV4-2 TGTGCCAGCAGCCAAAAACTAGTAACAGATACGCAGTATTTT CASSQKLVTDTQYF
few TRBJ2-1 NA TRBV5-1 TGCGCCAGCAGCGCTGGGGGGAATGAGCAGTTCTTC CASSAGGNEQFF
few TRBJ2-1 TRBD2 TRBV25-1 TGTGCCAGCACCGGGACTAGCGGGAGGGTATCCTACAATGAGCAGTTCTTC CASTGTSGRVSYNEQFF
few TRBJ1-1 NA TRBV5-1 TGCGCCAGCAGCAAGATGACGGACTCAAGGATCACTGAAGCTTTCTTT CASSKMTDSRITEAFF
NA TRBJ1-2 NA TRBV14 TGTGCCAGCAGCCAAGATGGACCAGCCAACTATGGCTACACCTTC CASSQDGPANYGYTF
NA TRBJ1-6 NA TRBV29-1 TGCAGCGTTTCAGAGGGGACAAAAGATTCACCCCTCCACTTT CSVSEGTKDSPLHF
many TRBJ1-1 NA TRBV27 TGTGCCAGCAGTAACCCCACCGGAGCGGGCATGAACACTGAAGCTTTCTTT CASSNPTGAGMNTEAFF
few TRBJ1-2 TRBD1 TRBV9 TGTGCCAGCAGCGTGACAGGGAACTATGGCTACACCTTC CASSVTGNYGYTF
NA TRBJ2-7 TRBD1 TRBV11-3 TGTGCCAGCAGCGCCTTCCAGGGGGTCGAGCAGTACTTC CASSAFQGVEQYF
few TRBJ1-3 NA TRBV7-6 TGTGCCAGCAGCTTTAAGGGGTCTGGAAACACCATATATTTT CASSFKGSGNTIYF
few TRBJ2-3 NA TRBV25-1 TGTGCCAGCAGTGGATTAGCGGTTCTCACAGATACGCAGTATTTT CASSGLAVLTDTQYF
few TRBJ2-1 TRBD2 TRBV12-3/TRBV12-4 TGTGCCAGCAGTCTGGGACTAGCGGGAGTTGGAAGTAATGAGCAGTTCTTC CASSLGLAGVGSNEQFF
few TRBJ2-3 NA TRBV5-1 TGCGCCAGCAGCCCCGGTCCAGGGCGAGAAGATACGCAGTATTTT CASSPGPGREDTQYF
many TRBJ1-2 NA TRBV5-5 TGTGCCAGCAGCTTGGGCCAGACACTCTATGGCTACACCTTC CASSLGQTLYGYTF
many TRBJ2-1 NA TRBV5-1 TGCGCCAGCAGCTTGTCACCCCTGGGCTCCTACAATGAGCAGTTCTTC CASSLSPLGSYNEQFF
many TRBJ2-1 TRBD2 TRBV7-2 TGTGCCAGCAGCTTAGTGTTAGCGGGAGGTCGGAATGAGCAGTTCTTC CASSLVLAGGRNEQFF
NA TRBJ1-5 NA TRBV15 TGTGCCACCAGCAGACCGTACGGGGATCAGCCCCAGCATTTT CATSRPYGDQPQHF
few TRBJ2-1 NA TRBV5-1 TGCGCCAGCAGTCCGGGTGGGACCACGTACAATGAGCAGTTCTTC CASSPGGTTYNEQFF
many TRBJ2-1 TRBD2 TRBV6-1 TGTGCCAGCAGTGAAGGACTAGCGGTAAACGAGCAGTTCTTC CASSEGLAVNEQFF
few TRBJ1-3 NA TRBV3-1 TGTGCCAGCAGCCAAGACACCACGAATGGAAACACCATATATTTT CASSQDTTNGNTIYF
few TRBJ2-1 TRBD2 TRBV6-6 TGTGCCAGCAGGGAGACGGGGGGCAATGAGCAGTTCTTC CASRETGGNEQFF
many TRBJ2-1 NA TRBV19 TGTGCCAGTAGTATAGCCAGCAACAATGAGCAGTTCTTC CASSIASNNEQFF
NA TRBJ2-1 NA TRBV29-1 TGCAGCGTTGAAGAAATGGAGGGGTCCTACAATGAGCAGTTCTTC CSVEEMEGSYNEQFF
few TRBJ1-2 NA TRBV10-3 TGTGCCATCAGTATGTCTGACTTCGGCTATGGCTACACCTTC CAISMSDFGYGYTF
NA TRBJ2-1 TRBD2 TRBV15 TGTGCCACCAGCAGAGGACTAGCGGCCCGCGATGAGCAGTTCTTC CATSRGLAARDEQFF
many TRBJ1-1 NA TRBV20-1 TGCAGTGAAACCCCCATGAACACTGAAGCTTTCTTT CSETPMNTEAFF
NA TRBJ2-1 NA TRBV24-1 TGTGCCACCACCTCCGGGAATGAGCAGTTCTTC CATTSGNEQFF
few TRBJ2-1 NA TRBV29-1 TGCAGCGTCGCCAGATTAAAGGAGCAGTTCTTC CSVARLKEQFF
NA TRBJ2-1 NA TRBV11-2 TGTGCCAGCAGCAGCCTAAGGGGAGACAATGAGCAGTTCTTC CASSSLRGDNEQFF
few TRBJ1-1 NA TRBV5-1 TGCGCCAGCAGCTGGGGTGGGGGGCAAAGGAACACTGAAGCTTTCTTT CASSWGGGQRNTEAFF
NA TRBJ1-3 TRBD1 TRBV7-2 TGTGCCAGCAGCTTATGGGGACAGGGCTCTGGAAACACCATATATTTT CASSLWGQGSGNTIYF
NA TRBJ2-7 NA TRBV2 TGTGCCAACCCCAAAGGGGCAGCCAACTCCTACGAGCAGTACTTC CANPKGAANSYEQYF
NA TRBJ2-3 NA TRBV6-1 TGTGCCAGCAGCAGACTAGTTCGGGATACGCAGTATTTT CASSRLVRDTQYF
many TRBJ2-3 TRBD1 TRBV5-1 TGCGCCAGCAGCCTGGACAGGGGCGGCCCGGATACGCAGTATTTT CASSLDRGGPDTQYF
few TRBJ2-1 NA TRBV9 TGTGCCAGCGGGCTGGGTGAGCAGTTCTTC CASGLGEQFF
NA TRBJ2-5 TRBD2 TRBV6-1 TGTGCCAGCAGTATATCCTTCAGCGGGAGGCTCCAAGAGACCCAGTACTTC CASSISFSGRLQETQYF